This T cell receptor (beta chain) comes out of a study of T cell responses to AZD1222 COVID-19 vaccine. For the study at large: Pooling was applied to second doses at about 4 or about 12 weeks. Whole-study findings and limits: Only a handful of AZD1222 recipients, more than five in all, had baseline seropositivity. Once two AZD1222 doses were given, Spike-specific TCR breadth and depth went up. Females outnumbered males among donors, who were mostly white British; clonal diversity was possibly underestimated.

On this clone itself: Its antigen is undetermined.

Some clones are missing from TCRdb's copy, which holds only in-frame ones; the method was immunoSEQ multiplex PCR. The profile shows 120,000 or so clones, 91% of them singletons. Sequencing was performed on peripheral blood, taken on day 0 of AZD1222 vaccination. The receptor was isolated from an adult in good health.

CDR3 coding DNA: TGTGCCTGGACGGACGGCTACGAGCAGTACTTC. Its translation is CAWTDGYEQYF. The chain has TRBV30 and TRBJ2-7; D is undetermined. The V gene lost 4 bases and the J gene lost 3 bases, with 7 bases spanning the gap. CDR3 size: 11 residues. Per the germline V gene, CDR1 is GTSNPN and CDR2 is SVGIG (reference sequence).